This paragraph reports one TCR beta chain. Its antigen is unidentified. The data were taken from a study of cytomegalovirus exposure and HLA in healthy donors. Study findings and constraints: Of the V segments, some could not be distinguished, including TRBV6-2 and TRBV6-3, and were excluded. There were a few CMV-associated chains whose specificity for CMV antigens was confirmed in vitro. Among the sequence variants, a highly shared cluster was likely an artifact of sequencing.

The PCR employed 60 Vbeta primers together with 13 Jbeta primers. Sequencing used immunoSEQ multiplex PCR; TCRdb keeps in-frame clones, though not all of them. The sample has 55,000 to 65,000 clones; 75% to 90% are singletons. Between the trimmed V and J ends, which lost 1 base and 2 bases, there was a span of 7 bases. This CDR3 comprises 14 residues. Germline-derived CDR1 and CDR2 are SGHRS and YFSETQ. This TCR derives from a woman aged 35 to 49 in good health and CMV-seronegative. Sequencing was done on a sample of PBMCs. The chain employs TRBV5-1 and TRBJ1-5; D ambiguous. The CDR3 sequence is CASSLTTGNQPQHF. As DNA, the CDR3 is TGCGCCAGCAGCTTGACCACGGGCAATCAGCCCCAGCATTTT.